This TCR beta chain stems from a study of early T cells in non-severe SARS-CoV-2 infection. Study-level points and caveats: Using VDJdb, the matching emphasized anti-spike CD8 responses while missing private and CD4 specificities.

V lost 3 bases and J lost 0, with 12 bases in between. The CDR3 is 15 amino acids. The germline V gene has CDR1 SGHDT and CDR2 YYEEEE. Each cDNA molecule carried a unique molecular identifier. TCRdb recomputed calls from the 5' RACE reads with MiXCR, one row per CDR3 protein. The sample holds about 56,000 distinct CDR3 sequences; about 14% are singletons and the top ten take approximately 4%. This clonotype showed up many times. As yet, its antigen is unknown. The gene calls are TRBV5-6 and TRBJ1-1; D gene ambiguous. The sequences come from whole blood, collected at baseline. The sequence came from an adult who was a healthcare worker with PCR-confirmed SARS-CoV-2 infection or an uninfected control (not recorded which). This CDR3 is CASSSARTMNTEAFF. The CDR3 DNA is TGTGCCAGCAGCTCTGCGAGGACGATGAACACTGAAGCTTTCTTT.